This T cell receptor beta chain was captured in a study of B cell selection in AIRE deficiency. Data came from immunoSEQ multiplex PCR; TCRdb stores just in-frame clones and leaves some out. The sample has around 20,000 clones; just over 90% are singletons. Points from the study as a whole: About 30.6% of healthy-shared Treg TCRbeta sequences appeared in patient Tconv cells. TCRbeta-only data showed roughly a third of shared healthy Treg sequences in healthy Tconv. Shorter CDR3s marked shared Treg sequences, biased toward few non-templated insertions.

Concerning this clone itself: No antigen is known for it.

The CDR3 loop spans 12 amino acids. Trimming cost V 2 bases and J 6 bases, with 6 bases left between them. The germline gives CDR1 MNHNY, CDR2 SVGAGI (reference sequence). Regulatory T cells were sorted as CD4+CD25hiCD127low/negative cells. Control samples were from healthy, unrelated donors. The sample consisted of CD4+CD25+ Tregs sorted from PBMCs. V is TRBV6-6 and J is TRBJ2-3; D is undetermined. The source of this sequence is a human donor in good health. The CDR3 DNA reads TGTGCCAGCAGTTACAGATTGGATACGCAGTATTTT. It codes for CASSYRLDTQYF.